This TCR beta chain was captured in a study of tumour-infiltrating T cells in Burkitt lymphoma. The wider study: Repertoire clonality predicted overall and progression-free survival.

The table lists this clone with a few counts. Its antigen remains unknown. The protocol was immunoSEQ multiplex PCR, while the TCRdb copy is restricted to in-frame clones and leaves out a portion. The sample has over 600 clones; less than 85% are singletons. Trimming pared 5 bases from V and 0 bases from J, leaving 17 bases between. CDR1 and CDR2 (germline): GTSNPN, SVGIG (reference sequence). This CDR3 has 16 amino acids. Study findings and constraints: Public clonotypes, several, appeared across numerous Burkitt lymphoma patients.

What was sequenced was tumor tissue. This rearrangement joins TRBV30 to TRBJ2-1; tentative D call: TRBD2 (6 bases). The clonotype originates from a human donor with Burkitt lymphoma. The CDR3 DNA sequence: TGTGCCTGGGGCCCCAGACTAGGTTACTCCTACAATGAGCAGTTCTTC. Protein product: CAWGPRLGYSYNEQFF.